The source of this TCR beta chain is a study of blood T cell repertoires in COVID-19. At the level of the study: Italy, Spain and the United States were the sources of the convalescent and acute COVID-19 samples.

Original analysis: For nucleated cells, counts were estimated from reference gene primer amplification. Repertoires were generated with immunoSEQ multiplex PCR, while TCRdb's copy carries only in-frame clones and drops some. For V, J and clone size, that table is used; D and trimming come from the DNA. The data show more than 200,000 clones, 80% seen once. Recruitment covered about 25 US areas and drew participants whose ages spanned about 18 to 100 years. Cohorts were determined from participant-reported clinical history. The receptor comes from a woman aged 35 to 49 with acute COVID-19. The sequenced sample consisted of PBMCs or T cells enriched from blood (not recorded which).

CDR3 loop: CASSLLTPNTGELFF. The CDR3 bases are TGCGCCAGCAGCTTGCTTACACCTAACACCGGGGAGCTGTTTTTT. The chain uses TRBV5-1 and TRBJ2-2; the D is unclear. Germline CDR1 SGHRS, CDR2 YFSETQ. V was trimmed by 1 base and J by 2 bases, leaving 9 bases between them. This CDR3 region has 15 residues.